A single sample gave rise to the 27 T cell receptor beta chains below, sequenced in a study of T cell repertoires in cytomegalovirus infection. TCRdb re-called the reads through MiXCR, storing one row per CDR3 protein. The sample yields over 150,000 distinct CDR3 sequences, roughly 19% seen once. The sequenced sample consisted of PBMCs. These receptor sequences come from a human donor in good health (CMV status not recorded). Some clones in this sample may be carry-over from other donors' samples.

This clonotype was seen a few times. CDR3 in DNA: TGTGCCAGCAGCACCTATGAGGGACATCGATTTGAGTTCTTC. This sequence encodes CASSTYEGHRFEFF. The chain recombines TRBV5-4 with TRBJ2-1; D is perhaps TRBD1 (6 bases). In germline, CDR1 is SGHNT, CDR2 YYREEE (reference sequence). This CDR3 region has 14 residues. The V end was cut by 4 bases, the J end by 14 bases, with 22 bases between.

This clonotype came up a few times. The chain joins TRBV14 to TRBJ2-1, with D perhaps TRBD1 or TRBD2 (5 bases each). CDR1 and CDR2 (germline): SGHDN, FVKESK. The CDR3 has 16 amino acids. V was pared by 1 base and J by 8 bases, with 18 bases between. The CDR3 coding sequence is TGTGCCAGCAGCCAAGTCGTACGGGGCTCAGGCCATGAGCAGTTCTTC. Protein product: CASSQVVRGSGHEQFF. Supplemented by reference TRBV14 and TRBJ2-1, the full variable domain reads EAGVTQFPSHSVIEKGQTVTLRCDPISGHDNLYWYRRVMGKEIKFLLHFVKESKQDESGMPNNRFLAERTGGTYSTLKVQPAELEDSGVYFCASSQVVRGSGHEQFFGPGTRLTVL.

This clonotype has only a few counts. The rearrangement joins TRBV7-2 to TRBJ1-1; weak D call: TRBD1 (5 bases). From germline, CDR1 is SGHTA and CDR2 FQGNSA. Trimming took off 3 bases at V and 5 bases at J, with 16 bases between the two ends. This CDR3 has 15 residues. CDR3 sequence reads: CASSLGLGGGTEAFF. CDR3 DNA sequence: TGTGCCAGCAGCTTGGGGCTCGGGGGTGGGACTGAAGCTTTCTTT.

The chain joins TRBV6-5 to TRBJ2-1; either TRBD1 or TRBD2 may supply D (5 bases each). The V gene lost 0 bases and the J gene lost 8 bases, with 14 bases spanning the gap. Germline V lookup: CDR1 MNHEY, CDR2 SVGAGI. The CDR3 loop spans 15 amino acids. CDR3: CASSYSKGVSDEQFF. In DNA, the CDR3 is TGTGCCAGCAGTTACTCTAAAGGGGTTAGCGATGAGCAGTTCTTC.

The rearrangement links TRBV5-1 to TRBJ1-2; tentative D call: TRBD1 (5 bases). The CDR3 loop spans 13 amino acids. V was cut by 0 bases and J by 4 bases, with 7 bases left in between. Germline CDR1 and CDR2: SGHRS and YFSETQ. DNA of the CDR3: TGCGCCAGCAGCTTGGGACAGACCTATGGCTACACCTTC. Translation gives CASSLGQTYGYTF.

The chain links TRBV28 to TRBJ2-5, with 8 nucleotides matching TRBD1. The germline V gene has CDR1 MDHEN and CDR2 SYDVKM. The trim removed 7 bases at V and 5 bases at J, leaving 6 bases unmatched. The CDR3 totals 13 residues. The CDR3 region is CASTAGGWETQYF. For the CDR3, the DNA is TGTGCCAGCACCGCAGGGGGCTGGGAGACCCAGTACTTC.

This clonotype was counted between two and nine times. J is TRBJ2-3 and V is TRBV6-4, with 10 bases identical to TRBD1. CDR3 length: 21 residues. Losses at the gene ends were 0 bases for V and 5 bases for J; bases not matched to a gene: 20. CDR1 and CDR2 from the germline V gene are MRHNA and SNTAGT. CDR3 sequence (DNA): TGTGCCAGCAGTGACTCCTTTTTTGGGACAGGGGAACGGTCGTCACAAGATACGCAGTATTTT. Translating it yields CASSDSFFGTGERSSQDTQYF.

This clonotype was found a few times. V gene TRBV29-1 combines with J gene TRBJ2-7; 9 bases are a match to TRBD1. Germline loops: CDR1 SQVTM, CDR2 ANQGSEA. V was clipped by 6 bases and J by 6 bases; unmatched bases: 9. CDR3 length: 13 amino acids. CDR3 nucleotide sequence: TGCAGCGTAACACGGGACAGGGTGCTCGAGCAGTACTTC. It yields the protein CSVTRDRVLEQYF.

This clonotype was seen many times. V gene TRBV7-2 combines with J gene TRBJ1-2, with D maybe TRBD1 (5 bases). CDR1 and CDR2 from the germline V gene are SGHTA and FQGNSA. The CDR3 is 15 amino acids. V lost 5 bases and J lost 7, with 20 bases in between. This CDR3 reads CASSPGHPGIPGYTF. In DNA, the CDR3 is TGTGCCAGCAGCCCAGGGCATCCCGGTATACCTGGCTACACCTTC.

This clonotype was detected ten times or more. The genes are TRBV20-1 and TRBJ1-5; 10 positions match TRBD1. The CDR3 sequence is 13 residues long. Germline assignment: CDR1 DFQATT and CDR2 SNEGSKA (reference sequence). J was trimmed by 9 bases and V by 6 bases; bases with no gene match: 8. The CDR3 coding sequence is TGCAGTGCCCAAGGGACAGGGGAGGGGCCCCAGCATTTT. It yields the protein CSAQGTGEGPQHF.

A word on this clonotype: A read error may produce the germline difference seen at one junction end. The genes are TRBV14 and TRBJ1-1; D not certain. The CDR3 sequence is 13 residues long. Germline loops: CDR1 SGHDN, CDR2 FVKESK. In DNA, the CDR3 is TGTGCCAGCAGCCAAGACCTGAACACTGCAGCTTTCTTT. Translated: CASSQDLNTAAFF.

Concerning this clonotype itself: Germline and junction disagree at one end, which may indicate a read error. The rearrangement joins TRBV20-1 to TRBJ2-4; D is perhaps TRBD1 (6 bases). This CDR3 is built from 14 residues. Germline V lookup: CDR1 DFQATT, CDR2 SNEGSKA (reference sequence). The CDR3 reads CSARDRIGKNIQYF. CDR3 nucleotide sequence: TGCAGTGCTCGAGACAGGATAGGCAAAAACATTCAGTACTTC.

This clonotype has a handful of counts. The chain has TRBV12-3 or TRBV12-4 and TRBJ2-7; D gene ambiguous. Trimming removed 3 bases from V and 2 bases from J, with 8 bases in between. The CDR3 contains 13 residues. CDR3 amino acids: CASSFFSTYEQYF. CDR3 in DNA: TGTGCCAGCAGTTTTTTCAGTACCTACGAGCAGTACTTC.

This clonotype was recorded at least ten times. This chain links TRBV7-8 with TRBJ1-4; tentative D call: TRBD1 (6 bases). CDR3 length: 16 residues. Germline V gene sequence: CDR1 SGHVS, CDR2 FQNEAQ. V was clipped by 5 bases and J by 5 bases, with 18 bases between them. The CDR3 sequence is CASSVRRRTENEKLFF. The DNA of the CDR3 is TGTGCCAGCAGCGTGAGACGGAGGACAGAAAATGAAAAACTGTTTTTT.

This clonotype was detected many times. The chain combines TRBV7-2 with TRBJ1-1; no reliable D call. CDR1 and CDR2 (germline): SGHTA, FQGNSA. V gave up 5 bases and J gave up 5 bases, with 18 bases separating them. There are 15 residues in the CDR3. The CDR3: CASSHRRWRGTEAFF. CDR3 in DNA: TGTGCCAGCAGCCATCGGCGCTGGCGGGGAACTGAAGCTTTCTTT.

There are a few counts of this clonotype. V usage is TRBV15 and J usage is TRBJ2-3; possibly TRBD1 for D (5 bases). Germline V gene lookup returns CDR1 LNHNV and CDR2 YYDKDF (reference sequence). V dropped 5 bases and J dropped 1 base, with 13 bases sitting between them. CDR3 length equals 15 residues. CDR3 residues: CATSVRGSGTDTQYF. DNA for the CDR3: TGTGCCACCAGCGTAAGGGGAAGCGGCACAGATACGCAGTATTTT.

The sample holds a few counts of this clonotype. J is TRBJ1-1 and V is TRBV5-1; D is perhaps TRBD1 (5 bases). The CDR3 has 15 amino acids. Germline V CDR1 and CDR2: SGHRS, YFSETQ. V gave up 7 bases and J gave up 3 bases, with 19 bases separating them. As DNA, the CDR3 is TGCGCCAGCGGCCCCGGGAAGGGGTCAGACACTGAAGCTTTCTTT. This sequence encodes CASGPGKGSDTEAFF.

This clonotype showed up just a few times. The rearrangement links TRBV28 to TRBJ2-2; 8 bases are shared with TRBD2. Germline CDR1 MDHEN, CDR2 SYDVKM. With 5 bases clipped from V and 0 bases from J, the junction kept 5 bases outside the gene matches. This CDR3 spans 16 amino acids. The CDR3 sequence: CASSKSGRANTGELFF. The CDR3 nucleotides are TGTGCCAGCAGTAAAAGCGGGAGAGCGAACACCGGGGAGCTGTTTTTT.

The chain carries TRBV5-1 and TRBJ2-1; 11 bases align to TRBD2. The CDR3 is 14 amino acids. Unmatched junction bases numbered 5, after V lost 4 bases and J lost 8 bases. Per the germline V gene, CDR1 is SGHRS and CDR2 is YFSETQ. The CDR3 here is CASSTGTSGDEQFF. CDR3 DNA: TGCGCCAGCAGCACCGGGACTAGCGGCGATGAGCAGTTCTTC.

The chain recombines TRBV7-2 with TRBJ2-3; D is unresolved. Germline V gives CDR1 SGHTA, CDR2 FQGNSA. Trimming removed 5 bases from V and 4 bases from J, with 7 bases in between. CDR3 length equals 12 residues. The CDR3 sequence: CASSPFSDTQYF. CDR3 nucleotides: TGTGCCAGCAGCCCCTTTTCAGATACGCAGTATTTT. The complete variable domain, with remaining parts taken from reference TRBV7-2 and TRBJ2-3, reads GAGVSQSPSNKVTEKGKDVELRCDPISGHTALYWYRQSLGQGLEFLIYFQGNSAPDKSGLPSDRFSAERTGGSVSTLTIQRTQQEDSAVYLCASSPFSDTQYFGPGTRLTVL.

This clonotype has a count of ten or more. The chain recombines TRBV7-2 with TRBJ2-7; 8 nucleotides line up with TRBD2. Germline loops: CDR1 SGHTA, CDR2 FQGNSA. The CDR3 covers 15 residues. Trimming removed 6 bases from V and 6 bases from J; junction bases left unmatched: 13. The CDR3 loop is CASSYAGTRSSEQYF. The CDR3 DNA follows: TGTGCCAGCAGTTACGCCGGGACTAGATCATCCGAGCAGTACTTC. Full variable domain (rest looked up from reference TRBV7-2 and TRBJ2-7): GAGVSQSPSNKVTEKGKDVELRCDPISGHTALYWYRQSLGQGLEFLIYFQGNSAPDKSGLPSDRFSAERTGGSVSTLTIQRTQQEDSAVYLCASSYAGTRSSEQYFGPGTRLTVT.

This clonotype has just a few counts. The chain joins TRBV5-4 to TRBJ2-7, with D possibly TRBD2 on 6 matching bases. The CDR3 loop spans 15 amino acids. Germline CDR1 and CDR2: SGHNT and YYREEE (reference sequence). V lost 0 bases to trimming and J lost 3 bases, with 13 bases between them. DNA for the CDR3: TGTGCCAGCAGCTTGGGGGGTAGCGGAGGCTACGAGCAGTACTTC. Its protein is CASSLGGSGGYEQYF.

This chain joins TRBV3-1 and TRBJ2-1; D may match TRBD1 or TRBD2 (5 bases each). The germline V gene has CDR1 LGHDT and CDR2 YNNKEL (reference sequence). This CDR3 comprises 16 residues. Trimming shortened V by 0 bases and J by 5 bases, and 14 bases separated the two germline ends. The CDR3 loop is CASSQDLQGADNEQFF. The CDR3 bases are TGTGCCAGCAGCCAAGATTTGCAGGGAGCTGACAATGAGCAGTTCTTC.

The chain joins TRBV28 to TRBJ2-5; D might be TRBD1 (6 bases). Germline V gene sequence: CDR1 MDHEN, CDR2 SYDVKM. The CDR3 is 17 residues long. The V end was cut by 4 bases, the J end by 5 bases, with 23 bases between. The DNA of the CDR3 is TGTGCCAGCAGTTCCGATCCCCGACAGGAGAGAAGGGAGACCCAGTACTTC. It yields the protein CASSSDPRQERRETQYF.

The rearrangement joins TRBV29-1 to TRBJ2-1; 8 bases agree with TRBD2. The CDR3 sequence is 13 residues long. Germline V lookup: CDR1 SQVTM, CDR2 ANQGSEA. The V and J ends lost 6 bases and 9 bases, in that order; junction bases with no gene match: 10. Here the CDR3 reads CSVSHGRVGEQFF. In DNA, the CDR3 is TGCAGCGTATCACACGGGAGGGTTGGTGAGCAGTTCTTC.

This clonotype has just a few counts. The chain has TRBV6-4 and TRBJ2-3; 7 bases match TRBD2. Germline CDR1 and CDR2: MRHNA and SNTAGT. There are 18 residues in the CDR3. J was trimmed by 1 base and V by 0 bases; bases with no gene match: 10. The chain's CDR3 is CASSDSAPGLSGTDTQYF. The DNA for the CDR3 is TGTGCCAGCAGTGACTCGGCGCCGGGACTATCGGGCACAGATACGCAGTATTTT.

This chain connects TRBV28 to TRBJ2-2, with TRBD2 identical over 7 bases. The CDR3 is 15 residues long. Trimming removed 5 bases from V and 1 base from J; junction bases left unmatched: 4. CDR1 and CDR2 from the germline V gene are MDHEN and SYDVKM. The CDR3 sequence is CASSLPSGNTGELFF. DNA for the CDR3: TGTGCCAGCAGTCTCCCTAGCGGGAACACCGGGGAGCTGTTTTTT.